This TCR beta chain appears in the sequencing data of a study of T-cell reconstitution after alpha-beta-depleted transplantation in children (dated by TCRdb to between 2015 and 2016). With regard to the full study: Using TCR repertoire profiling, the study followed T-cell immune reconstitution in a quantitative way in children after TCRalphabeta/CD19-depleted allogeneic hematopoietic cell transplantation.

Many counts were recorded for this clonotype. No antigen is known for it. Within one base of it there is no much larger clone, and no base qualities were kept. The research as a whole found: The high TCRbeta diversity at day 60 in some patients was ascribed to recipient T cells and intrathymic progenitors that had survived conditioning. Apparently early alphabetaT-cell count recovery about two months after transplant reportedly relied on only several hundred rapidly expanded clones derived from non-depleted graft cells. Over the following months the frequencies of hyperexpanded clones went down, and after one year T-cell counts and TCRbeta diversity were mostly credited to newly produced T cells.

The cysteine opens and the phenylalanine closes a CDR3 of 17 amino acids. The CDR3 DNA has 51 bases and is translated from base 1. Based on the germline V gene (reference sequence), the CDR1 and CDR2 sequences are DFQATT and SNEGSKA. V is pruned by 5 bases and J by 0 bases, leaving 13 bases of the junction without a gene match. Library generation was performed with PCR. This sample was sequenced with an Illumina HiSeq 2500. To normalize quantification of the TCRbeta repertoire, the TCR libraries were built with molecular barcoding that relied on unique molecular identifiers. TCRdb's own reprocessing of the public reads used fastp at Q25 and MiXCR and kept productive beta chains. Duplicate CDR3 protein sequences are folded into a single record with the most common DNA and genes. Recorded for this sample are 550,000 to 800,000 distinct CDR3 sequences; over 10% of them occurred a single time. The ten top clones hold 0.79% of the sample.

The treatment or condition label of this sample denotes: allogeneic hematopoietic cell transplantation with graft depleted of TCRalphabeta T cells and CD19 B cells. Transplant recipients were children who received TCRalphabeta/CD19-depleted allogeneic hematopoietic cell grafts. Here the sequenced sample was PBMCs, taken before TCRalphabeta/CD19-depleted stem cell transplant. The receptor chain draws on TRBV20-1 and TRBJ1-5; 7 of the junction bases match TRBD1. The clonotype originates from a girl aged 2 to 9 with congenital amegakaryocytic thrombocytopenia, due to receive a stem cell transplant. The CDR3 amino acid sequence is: CSAPRQGEIYSNQPQHF. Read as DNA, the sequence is TGCAGTGCTCCCCGACAGGGTGAGATATATAGCAATCAGCCCCAGCATTTT.